The T cell receptor beta chain under discussion was sequenced for a study of cytomegalovirus exposure and HLA in healthy donors. Study-wide background: Per a later analysis, the roughly 640 first-cohort and some 110 validation repertoires shared one platform.

Separate from the approximately 670-subject first cohort was the approximately 120-subject validation cohort, to which the donors belonged. TCRdb's table, derived via immunoSEQ multiplex PCR, lists solely in-frame clones and lacks some. The sample carries 250,000 to 350,000 clones, roughly 87% recorded once. J gave up 11 bases and V 2 bases, and 6 bases lay outside the gene matches. The germline V gene has CDR1 SGHRS and CDR2 YFSETQ. The CDR3 loop spans 13 amino acids. Notes on the study in general: The tendency of first-cohort TCR clusters to co-occur in the approximately 110 validation repertoires was the finding of a later analysis. Researchers counted around 160 TCR beta chains as cytomegalovirus-associated.

Worth noting for this clone: What it binds is unknown.

Sequenced input: PBMCs. The chain has TRBV5-1 and TRBJ1-1; 10 nucleotides line up with TRBD1. The source is a woman aged 25-40 years in good health and CMV-seropositive. CDR3 region: CASSFTGTGDAFF. The CDR3 region has the DNA TGCGCCAGCAGCTTTACCGGGACAGGGGACGCTTTCTTT.